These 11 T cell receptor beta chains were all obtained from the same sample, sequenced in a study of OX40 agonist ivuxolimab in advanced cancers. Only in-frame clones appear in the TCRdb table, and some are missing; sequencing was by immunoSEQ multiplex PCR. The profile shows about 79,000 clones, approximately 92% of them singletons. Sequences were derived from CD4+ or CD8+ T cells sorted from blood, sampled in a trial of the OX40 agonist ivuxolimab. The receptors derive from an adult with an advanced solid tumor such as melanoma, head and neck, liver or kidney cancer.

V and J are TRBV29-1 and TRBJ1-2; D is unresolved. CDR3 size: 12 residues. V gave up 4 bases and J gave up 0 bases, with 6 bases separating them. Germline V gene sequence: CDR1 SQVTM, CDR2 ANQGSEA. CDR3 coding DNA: TGCAGCGTTGGTACGGCTAACTATGGCTACACCTTC. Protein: CSVGTANYGYTF.

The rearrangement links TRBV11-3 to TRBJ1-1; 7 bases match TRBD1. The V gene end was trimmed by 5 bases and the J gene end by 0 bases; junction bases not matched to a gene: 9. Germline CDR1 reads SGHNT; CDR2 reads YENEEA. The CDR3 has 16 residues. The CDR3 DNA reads TGTGCCAGCAGCCCGACGACAGGGAACATGAACACTGAAGCTTTCTTT. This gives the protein CASSPTTGNMNTEAFF. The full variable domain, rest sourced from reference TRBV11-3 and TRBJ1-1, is EAGVVQSPRYKIIEKKQPVAFWCNPISGHNTLYWYLQNLGQGPELLIRYENEEAVDDSQLPKDRFSAERLKGVDSTLKIQPAELGDSAVYLCASSPTTGNMNTEAFFGQGTRLTVV.

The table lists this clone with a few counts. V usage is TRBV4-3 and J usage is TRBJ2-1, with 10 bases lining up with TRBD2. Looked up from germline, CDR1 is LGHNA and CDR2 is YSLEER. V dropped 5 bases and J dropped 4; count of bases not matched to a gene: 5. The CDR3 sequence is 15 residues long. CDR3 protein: CASSYGLAVYNEQFF. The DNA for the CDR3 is TGCGCCAGCAGCTACGGACTAGCGGTTTACAATGAGCAGTTCTTC.

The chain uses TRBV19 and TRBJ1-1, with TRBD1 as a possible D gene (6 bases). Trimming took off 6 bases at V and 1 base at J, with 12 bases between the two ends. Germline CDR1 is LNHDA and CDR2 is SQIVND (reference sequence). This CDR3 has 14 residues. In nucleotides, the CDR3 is TGTGCCAGTAGAATCGGGACACCGAACACTGAAGCTTTCTTT. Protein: CASRIGTPNTEAFF. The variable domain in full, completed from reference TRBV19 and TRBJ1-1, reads DGGITQSPKYLFRKEGQNVTLSCEQNLNHDAMYWYRQDPGQGLRLIYYSQIVNDFQKGDIAEGYSVSREKKESFPLTVTSAQKNPTAFYLCASRIGTPNTEAFFGQGTRLTVV.

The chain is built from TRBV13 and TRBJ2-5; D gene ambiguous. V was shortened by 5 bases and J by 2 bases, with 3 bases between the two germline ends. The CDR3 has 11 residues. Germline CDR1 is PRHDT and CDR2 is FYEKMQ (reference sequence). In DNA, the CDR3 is TGTGCCAGCAGCACTCAAGAGACCCAGTACTTC. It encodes CASSTQETQYF.

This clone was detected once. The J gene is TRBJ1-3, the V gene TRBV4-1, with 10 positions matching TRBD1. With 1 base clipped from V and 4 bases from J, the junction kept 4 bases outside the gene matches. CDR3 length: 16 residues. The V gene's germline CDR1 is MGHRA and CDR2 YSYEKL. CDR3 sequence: CASSQGQGASGNTIYF. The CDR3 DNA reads TGCGCCAGCAGCCAAGGACAGGGGGCCTCCGGAAACACCATATATTTT.

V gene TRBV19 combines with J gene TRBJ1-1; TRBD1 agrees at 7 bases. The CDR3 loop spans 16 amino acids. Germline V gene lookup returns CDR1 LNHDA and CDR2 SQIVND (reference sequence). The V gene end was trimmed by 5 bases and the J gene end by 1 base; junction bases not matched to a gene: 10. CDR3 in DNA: TGTGCCAGTAGTCCCCTGACAGGGAAGAAGAACACTGAAGCTTTCTTT. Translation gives CASSPLTGKKNTEAFF.

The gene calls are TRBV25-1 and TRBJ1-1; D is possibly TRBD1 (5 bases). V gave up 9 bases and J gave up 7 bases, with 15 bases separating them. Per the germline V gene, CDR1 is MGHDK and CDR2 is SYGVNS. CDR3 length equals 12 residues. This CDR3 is CASSNGGFEAFF. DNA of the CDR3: TGTGCCAGTTCTAACGGGGGTTTTGAAGCTTTCTTT.

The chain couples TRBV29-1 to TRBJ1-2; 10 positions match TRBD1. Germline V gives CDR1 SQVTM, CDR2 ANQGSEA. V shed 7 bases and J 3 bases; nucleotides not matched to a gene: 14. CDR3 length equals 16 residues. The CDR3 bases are TGCAGCGAGTGGGTGGGGACAGGGGTTCAACACTATGGCTACACCTTC. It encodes CSEWVGTGVQHYGYTF. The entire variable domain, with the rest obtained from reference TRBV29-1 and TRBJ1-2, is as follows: SAVISQKPSRDICQRGTSLTIQCQVDSQVTMMFWYRQQPGQSLTLIATANQGSEATYESGFVIDKFPISRPNLTFSTLTVSNMSPEDSSIYLCSEWVGTGVQHYGYTFGSGTRLTVV.

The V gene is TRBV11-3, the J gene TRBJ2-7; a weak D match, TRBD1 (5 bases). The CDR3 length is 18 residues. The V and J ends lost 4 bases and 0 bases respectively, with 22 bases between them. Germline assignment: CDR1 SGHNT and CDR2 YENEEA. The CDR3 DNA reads TGTGCCAGCAGCTCTACGCCGATAGGGGCTATAAGCTCCTACGAGCAGTACTTC. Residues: CASSSTPIGAISSYEQYF.

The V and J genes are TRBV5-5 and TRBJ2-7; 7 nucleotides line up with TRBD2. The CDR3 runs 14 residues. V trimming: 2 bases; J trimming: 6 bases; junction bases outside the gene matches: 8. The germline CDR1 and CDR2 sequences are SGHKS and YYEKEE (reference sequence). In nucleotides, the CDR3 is TGTGCCAGCAGCTTCCAGCGGGGAGCTACCGAGCAGTACTTC. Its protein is CASSFQRGATEQYF.